Presented here are 30 T cell receptor beta chains from one specimen sequenced in a study of radiotherapy plus CTLA-4 blockade in lung cancer. TCRdb's copy holds only in-frame clones and misses some; the assay was immunoSEQ multiplex PCR. The data show about 45,000 clones, with roughly 60% seen just once and about 18% held by the top ten. Sequenced material: peripheral blood, taken from a patient treated with radiotherapy plus ipilimumab. These receptors were taken from a human donor with non-small cell lung cancer who had a partial response to radiotherapy plus ipilimumab.

This chain uses TRBV19 with TRBJ1-1; TRBD1 is a possible D gene (6 bases). V lost 1 base, J lost 6 bases, and 12 bases lay in between. CDR3 length: 14 amino acids. CDR1 and CDR2 (germline): LNHDA, SQIVND (reference sequence). The CDR3 sequence: CASSIAKQGSEAFF. As DNA, the CDR3 is TGTGCCAGTAGTATAGCTAAACAGGGCTCTGAAGCTTTCTTT. Drawing the rest from reference TRBV19 and TRBJ1-1, the complete variable domain is DGGITQSPKYLFRKEGQNVTLSCEQNLNHDAMYWYRQDPGQGLRLIYYSQIVNDFQKGDIAEGYSVSREKKESFPLTVTSAQKNPTAFYLCASSIAKQGSEAFFGQGTRLTVV.

The V and J genes are TRBV2 and TRBJ2-2, with TRBD1 matching over 7 bases. Germline trimming cut 6 bases from V and 6 bases from J; bases unmatched to any gene: 4. This CDR3 contains 13 residues. Germline-derived CDR1 and CDR2 are SNHLY and FYNNEI. CDR3 sequence reads: CASSPRGPGELFF. CDR3 DNA sequence: TGTGCCAGCAGCCCAAGGGGGCCCGGGGAGCTGTTTTTT.

The V call is TRBV25-1, the J call TRBJ2-7, with 10 bases that match TRBD2. Germline V gene data show CDR1 as MGHDK and CDR2 as SYGVNS. This CDR3 comprises 13 residues. The ends lost 6 bases at V and 6 bases at J; junction bases unmatched: 5. CDR3 region: CASSLAGGSEQYF. The DNA of the CDR3 is TGTGCCAGCAGCTTAGCGGGGGGTAGCGAGCAGTACTTC.

The genes are TRBV5-4 and TRBJ1-1; D perhaps matches TRBD1 (5 bases). The CDR3 is made up of 13 amino acids. V lost 5 bases and J 1 base, leaving 9 bases between the germline ends. The germline V gene has CDR1 SGHNT and CDR2 YYREEE (reference sequence). The CDR3 spells CASRTQGNTEAFF. DNA of the CDR3: TGTGCCAGCAGAACCCAGGGGAACACTGAAGCTTTCTTT.

The chain joins TRBV15 to TRBJ1-3; the D is unclear. V lost 0 bases to trimming and J lost 4 bases, with 7 bases between them. CDR1 LNHNV and CDR2 YYDKDF come from the germline V gene (reference sequence). The length of the CDR3 is 14 residues. CDR3 residues: CATSRDHGGNTIYF. CDR3 coding DNA: TGTGCCACCAGCAGAGATCATGGCGGAAACACCATATATTTT.

Within the sample, this clone is medium-sized. The genes are TRBV18 and TRBJ1-1, with D perhaps TRBD1 (6 bases). The germline gives CDR1 KGHSH, CDR2 LQKENI. Trimming cost V 3 bases and J 1 base, with 6 bases left between them. This CDR3 is 13 amino acids long. The CDR3 bases are TGTGCCAGCTCACCGGGACAGAACACTGAAGCTTTCTTT. It encodes CASSPGQNTEAFF.

The V and J genes are TRBV19 and TRBJ2-7; TRBD1 might be the D (5 bases). V lost 5 bases to trimming and J lost 4 bases, with 12 bases between them. This CDR3 is 13 amino acids long. CDR1 and CDR2 (germline): LNHDA, SQIVND (reference sequence). CDR3 in amino acids: CASSSSDRYEQYF. The DNA for the CDR3 is TGTGCCAGTAGTTCCTCTGACAGATACGAGCAGTACTTC.

This clone appeared a few times. The J gene is TRBJ2-7, the V gene TRBV29-1; weak D call: TRBD1 (6 bases). The germline V gene has CDR1 SQVTM and CDR2 ANQGSEA. Trimming cost V 7 bases and J 2 bases, with 15 bases left between them. CDR3 length: 13 residues. The CDR3 loop is CSAALDRPYEQYF. In DNA, the CDR3 is TGCAGCGCCGCCCTCGACAGGCCCTACGAGCAGTACTTC.

This clone was counted between two and nine times. This chain joins TRBV27 and TRBJ1-1; 8 bases match TRBD1. The CDR3 has 12 amino acids. Trimming cost V 5 bases and J 8 bases; bases outside gene matches: 4. Germline values: CDR1 MNHEY, CDR2 SMNVEV (reference sequence). CDR3 sequence (DNA): TGTGCCAGCAGTAAGGGACAGGCGGAAGCTTTCTTT. This sequence encodes CASSKGQAEAFF.

The chain recombines TRBV19 with TRBJ1-2; D is uncertain. Trimming removed 0 bases from V and 4 bases from J, with 15 bases in between. In germline, CDR1 is LNHDA, CDR2 SQIVND (reference sequence). The CDR3 consists of 16 residues. The CDR3 is CASSIDPSGWGYGYTF. The DNA of the CDR3 is TGTGCCAGTAGTATAGATCCGTCGGGGTGGGGCTATGGCTACACCTTC.

V usage is TRBV5-1 and J usage is TRBJ1-2; D not resolved. Germline CDR1 is SGHRS and CDR2 is YFSETQ. There are 12 residues in the CDR3. V was clipped by 0 bases and J by 4 bases, with 4 bases between them. The CDR3 loop reads CASSLAGYGYTF. The CDR3 DNA follows: TGCGCCAGCAGCTTGGCCGGCTATGGCTACACCTTC. Looking up the rest from reference TRBV5-1 and TRBJ1-2 gives the full variable domain: KAGVTQTPRYLIKTRGQQVTLSCSPISGHRSVSWYQQTPGQGLQFLFEYFSETQRNKGNFPGRFSGRQFSNSRSEMNVSTLELGDSALYLCASSLAGYGYTFGSGTRLTVV.

The chain couples TRBV7-9 to TRBJ1-2; D call uncertain. This CDR3 is built from 14 residues. Germline values: CDR1 SEHNR, CDR2 FQNEAQ (reference sequence). The V end lost 1 base, the J end lost 7 bases, and 13 bases lay between the germline ends. CDR3 DNA: TGTGCCAGCAGCTTAGTCCCAGGTGTTGGTGGCTACACCTTC. Translated: CASSLVPGVGGYTF.

V usage is TRBV19 and J usage is TRBJ2-1; perhaps TRBD2 as D (6 bases). Germline CDR1 is LNHDA and CDR2 is SQIVND (reference sequence). The V end lost 4 bases, the J end lost 1 base, and 11 bases lay between the germline ends. The CDR3 runs to 15 residues. CDR3 protein: CASSTHGGSYNEQFF. CDR3 DNA: TGTGCCAGTAGTACTCACGGGGGTTCCTACAATGAGCAGTTCTTC.

This chain uses TRBV5-8 with TRBJ1-2, with D perhaps matching TRBD1 (5 bases). The germline CDR1 and CDR2 sequences are SGHTS and YDEGEE. The V end was cut by 4 bases, the J end by 4 bases, with 14 bases between. The CDR3 spans 14 residues. The CDR3 DNA reads TGTGCCAGCAGCCAAGAAGGGGCAGTCTATGGCTACACCTTC. Translated, it gives CASSQEGAVYGYTF.

The table lists this clone with a count of one. The chain has TRBV5-4 and TRBJ1-2, with TRBD1 as a possible D gene (5 bases). The CDR3 is 13 residues long. Germline values: CDR1 SGHNT, CDR2 YYREEE (reference sequence). With 5 bases removed from V and 4 bases from J, the gap between germline ends came to 12 bases. The CDR3 loop reads CASRSRGGYGYTF. The CDR3 DNA follows: TGTGCCAGCAGAAGCCGGGGGGGCTATGGCTACACCTTC.

The gene calls are TRBV7-2 and TRBJ2-5; 10 nucleotides match TRBD2. CDR1 is SGHTA and CDR2 is FQGNSA in the germline V gene. CDR3 length: 14 residues. The J segment lost 6 bases and the V segment lost 2 bases, leaving 3 bases of the junction unmatched. The CDR3 loop is CASSLSSGSQTQYF. In nucleotides, the CDR3 is TGTGCCAGCAGCTTATCTAGCGGGAGCCAGACCCAGTACTTC.

This clone is a singleton in its sample. The chain links TRBV9 to TRBJ2-5, with 8 bases identical to TRBD1. This CDR3 comprises 14 residues. J gave up 2 bases and V 4 bases, and 4 bases lay outside the gene matches. Looked up from germline, CDR1 is SGDLS and CDR2 is YYNGEE. CDR3 amino acids: CASSRGQAQETQYF. The CDR3 coding sequence is TGTGCCAGCAGCCGGGGACAGGCTCAAGAGACCCAGTACTTC. Using reference TRBV9 and TRBJ2-5 for the parts outside the CDR3, the full variable domain is DSGVTQTPKHLITATGQRVTLRCSPRSGDLSVYWYQQSLDQGLQFLIQYYNGEERAKGNILERFSAQQFPDLHSELNLSSLELGDSALYFCASSRGQAQETQYFGPGTRLLVL.

In its sample, this clone was seen many times. This sequence joins TRBV6-1 and TRBJ1-3; D is perhaps TRBD1 (6 bases). In germline, CDR1 is MNHNS, CDR2 SASEGT. The CDR3 has 15 residues. Trimming removed 2 bases at V and 3 bases at J, with 11 bases between. The CDR3 sequence: CASSEQGRGGNTIYF. CDR3 nucleotides: TGTGCCAGCAGTGAACAGGGGAGAGGTGGAAACACCATATATTTT.

V is TRBV10-3 and J is TRBJ2-2, with a tentative D call TRBD1 (6 bases). CDR1 and CDR2 from the germline V gene are ENHRY and SYGVKD. Trimming took 0 bases from V and 6 from J, leaving 11 bases between them. This CDR3 has 15 residues. Here the CDR3 reads CAISESGTNAGELFF. CDR3 bases: TGTGCCATCAGTGAGTCGGGGACAAATGCCGGGGAGCTGTTTTTT.

The V gene is TRBV7-9, the J gene TRBJ2-1, with 8 bases aligning to TRBD2. The V gene end was trimmed by 8 bases and the J gene end by 2 bases; junction bases not matched to a gene: 8. From germline, CDR1 is SEHNR and CDR2 FQNEAQ (reference sequence). This CDR3 comprises 15 residues. Written as DNA, the CDR3 is TGTGCCAGCCGCGCGGGCGGGGGGCCCTACAATGAGCAGTTCTTC. It codes for CASRAGGGPYNEQFF.

CDR3 region: CASSSPPGSTEAFF. The DNA for the CDR3 is TGTGCCAGCAGTTCTCCCCCCGGGAGCACTGAAGCTTTCTTT. The chain couples TRBV28 to TRBJ1-1, with D hard to call. This CDR3 is built from 14 residues. V was shortened by 4 bases and J by 4 bases, with 13 bases between the two germline ends. CDR1 is MDHEN, CDR2 SYDVKM, per germline.

The rearrangement uses TRBV4-2 and TRBJ2-2, with 7 bases identical to TRBD2. With V trimmed by 5 bases and J by 0 bases, 3 bases remained unmatched. Germline V CDR1 and CDR2: LGHNA, YNFKEQ. The CDR3 totals 15 residues. For the CDR3, the DNA is TGTGCCAGCAGCTCTAGCGGTTCGAACACCGGGGAGCTGTTTTTT. It yields the protein CASSSSGSNTGELFF.

V and J are TRBV9 and TRBJ1-1, with D maybe TRBD1 (6 bases). The CDR3 covers 16 residues. V lost 4 bases to trimming and J lost 4 bases, with 20 bases between them. CDR1 is SGDLS and CDR2 is YYNGEE in the germline V gene. Here the CDR3 reads CASSLFIGGLTTEAFF. In nucleotides, the CDR3 is TGTGCCAGCAGCCTCTTTATTGGGGGCCTTACCACTGAAGCTTTCTTT.

The chain joins TRBV30 to TRBJ2-6, with 8 bases fitting TRBD2. The germline V gene has CDR1 GTSNPN and CDR2 SVGIG (reference sequence). The J segment lost 4 bases and the V segment lost 5 bases, leaving 7 bases of the junction unmatched. The CDR3 runs 15 residues. The CDR3 is CAWLAGTTGANVLTF. In DNA, the CDR3 is TGTGCCTGGTTAGCGGGGACAACCGGGGCCAACGTCCTGACTTTC.

The chain recombines TRBV5-6 with TRBJ2-2, with D tentatively TRBD1 (6 bases). CDR1 and CDR2 (germline): SGHDT, YYEEEE. The CDR3 is 13 amino acids. Deletions cut 3 bases from V and 5 bases from J, with 8 bases between. CDR3 DNA: TGTGCCAGCAGCTGGCAGGGGACCGGGGAGCTGTTTTTT. Protein sequence: CASSWQGTGELFF.

This rearrangement joins TRBV7-9 to TRBJ1-1; maybe TRBD1 (5 bases). The CDR3 has 13 amino acids. Germline-derived CDR1 and CDR2 are SEHNR and FQNEAQ (reference sequence). V lost 5 bases and J 11 bases, leaving 18 bases between the germline ends. CDR3 region: CASSREAGGDAFF. CDR3 DNA sequence: TGTGCCAGCAGCCGAGAGGCCGGGGGGGATGCTTTCTTT.

To note about this clone: At one end, the junction sequence differs from germline, possibly due to a read error. The chain is built from TRBV7-2 and TRBJ2-7; no definite D call. Germline CDR1 reads SGHTA; CDR2 reads FQGNSA. This CDR3 is 13 amino acids long. CDR3 region: CASSLGPSIPTDF. CDR3 bases: TGTGCCAGCAGCTTAGGCCCCTCGATCCCTACTGACTTC.

This clone occurred a few times. J is TRBJ1-5 and V is TRBV19; 8 bases align to TRBD1. The CDR3 consists of 21 residues. The V gene end was trimmed by 7 bases and the J gene end by 3 bases; junction bases not matched to a gene: 26. Germline assignment: CDR1 LNHDA and CDR2 SQIVND (reference sequence). As DNA, the CDR3 is TGTGCCAGTACCCCTACCTGGGCCCCGGGACAGGCGGATATTCACAATCAGCCCCAGCATTTT. It codes for CASTPTWAPGQADIHNQPQHF.

The chain employs TRBV2 and TRBJ2-3; 7 nucleotides align to TRBD2. The V and J ends lost 2 bases and 5 bases, in that order; junction bases with no gene match: 7. This CDR3 contains 15 residues. Germline CDR1 is SNHLY and CDR2 is FYNNEI. CDR3 nucleotides: TGTGCCAGCAGTGAAAACGGGAGGTTTGGAGATACGCAGTATTTT. Protein: CASSENGRFGDTQYF.

The rearrangement links TRBV18 to TRBJ2-7; weak D call: TRBD2 (7 bases). The CDR3 loop spans 17 amino acids. Trimming took off 4 bases at V and 5 bases at J, with 24 bases between the two ends. The V gene's germline CDR1 is KGHSH and CDR2 LQKENI. CDR3 residues: CASSLVGGRTLGDEQYF. Written as DNA, the CDR3 is TGTGCCAGCTCACTAGTGGGGGGGCGCACCCTTGGGGACGAGCAGTACTTC.